Below, 21 T cell receptor beta chains from the same sample are listed, as sequenced in a study of T cell repertoires in ileal Crohn's disease. TCRdb's copy holds only in-frame clones and misses some; the assay was immunoSEQ multiplex PCR. The data show about 7,000 clones, roughly three quarters seen once. The sample taken for sequencing was ileal tissue. The source of these receptors is an adult with Crohn's disease.

J is TRBJ1-2 and V is TRBV19; D not resolved. V lost 8 bases and J lost 4, with 8 bases in between. The germline gives CDR1 LNHDA, CDR2 SQIVND (reference sequence). This CDR3 has 11 amino acids. The CDR3 DNA follows: TGTGCCAGTTGGGCAATCTATGGCTACACCTTC. As protein: CASWAIYGYTF.

The CDR3 nucleotides read TGTGCCAGCAGCTTAGTCTGGACAGGAAATGAAAAACTGTTTTTT. Protein sequence: CASSLVWTGNEKLFF. This chain uses TRBV11-3 with TRBJ1-4, with 7 bases matching TRBD1. Germline CDR1 is SGHNT and CDR2 is YENEEA. The CDR3 contains 15 residues. Trimming cost V 1 base and J 5 bases; bases outside gene matches: 4.

The count of this clone is one. The gene calls are TRBV5-4 and TRBJ2-1, with D possibly being TRBD1 (6 bases). Per germline, CDR1 SGHNT and CDR2 YYREEE (reference sequence). The ends were cut back, 4 bases at V and 2 bases at J, with 13 bases in the middle. The CDR3 sequence is 15 residues long. CDR3 in DNA: TGTGCCAGCAGCAATGGACAGCCAGCCTACAATGAGCAGTTCTTC. Its protein is CASSNGQPAYNEQFF. Complete variable domain (other parts from reference TRBV5-4 and TRBJ2-1): ETGVTQSPTHLIKTRGQQVTLRCSSQSGHNTVSWYQQALGQGPQFIFQYYREEENGRGNFPPRFSGLQFPNYSSELNVNALELDDSALYLCASSNGQPAYNEQFFGPGTRLTVL.

This clone was recorded once. The chain employs TRBV6-1 and TRBJ1-4; D is unresolved. Germline V CDR1 and CDR2: MNHNS, SASEGT. Deletions cut 2 bases from V and 8 bases from J, with 9 bases between. CDR3 length: 13 amino acids. CDR3 bases: TGTGCCAGCAGTGAACAGATCCACGAAAAACTGTTTTTT. This codes for CASSEQIHEKLFF.

This chain uses TRBV10-3 with TRBJ2-1; maybe TRBD2 (6 bases). Trimming took off 10 bases at V and 6 bases at J, with 13 bases between the two ends. Germline CDR1 and CDR2: ENHRY and SYGVKD. This CDR3 is 12 amino acids long. CDR3 nucleotide sequence: TGTGCCACGGATAGCGGCTCCAATGAGCAGTTCTTC. Its protein is CATDSGSNEQFF.

The rearrangement uses TRBV5-5 and TRBJ1-2, with 9 positions matching TRBD1. This CDR3 contains 15 residues. Per the germline V gene, CDR1 is SGHKS and CDR2 is YYEKEE (reference sequence). Trimming cost V 4 bases and J 8 bases; bases outside gene matches: 12. The CDR3 region has the DNA TGTGCCAGCAGCCCCGAACAGGGGGCGCGTTCAGGCTACACCTTC. It encodes CASSPEQGARSGYTF.

This chain uses TRBV30 with TRBJ1-3; no clear D gene. Trimming removed 3 bases at V and 3 bases at J, with 6 bases between. This CDR3 has 12 amino acids. In germline, CDR1 is GTSNPN, CDR2 SVGIG (reference sequence). The CDR3: CAWSTGGNTIYF. The CDR3 DNA is TGTGCCTGGAGCACCGGTGGAAACACCATATATTTT.

The chain employs TRBV2 and TRBJ2-1; 11 positions agree with TRBD2. Germline-derived CDR1 and CDR2 are SNHLY and FYNNEI. Trimming cost V 9 bases and J 0 bases; bases outside gene matches: 4. The CDR3 is 15 amino acids. CDR3 DNA sequence: TGTGCCAGTTTAGCGGGGGGGAGCTCCTACAATGAGCAGTTCTTC. This codes for CASLAGGSSYNEQFF.

The chain uses TRBV2 and TRBJ1-6; D is perhaps TRBD1 (5 bases). V lost 1 base to trimming and J lost 0 bases, with 13 bases between them. CDR1 is SNHLY, CDR2 FYNNEI, per germline. This CDR3 has 18 residues. CDR3 protein: CASSEEGRGSSYNSPLHF. The CDR3, as DNA: TGTGCCAGCAGTGAAGAGGGCCGGGGGAGCTCCTATAATTCACCCCTCCACTTT.

This chain joins TRBV5-1 and TRBJ1-2, with 8 nucleotides matching TRBD1. The trim removed 4 bases at V and 6 bases at J, leaving 11 bases unmatched. CDR3 size: 15 residues. CDR1 SGHRS and CDR2 YFSETQ come from the germline V gene. The DNA for the CDR3 is TGCGCCAGCAGCCTGGGGACGGGACAGGCGCATGGCTACACCTTC. Translation: CASSLGTGQAHGYTF.

This chain links TRBV7-6 with TRBJ1-2, with 10 bases aligning to TRBD1. There are 14 residues in the CDR3. The germline V gene has CDR1 SGHVS and CDR2 FNYEAQ. V shed 1 base and J 8 bases; nucleotides not matched to a gene: 4. The CDR3: CASSLGQGAGGYTF. In DNA, the CDR3 is TGTGCCAGCAGCTTAGGACAGGGGGCTGGCGGCTACACCTTC.

The V call is TRBV27, the J call TRBJ2-5; 8 positions agree with TRBD2. With 0 bases clipped from V and 5 bases from J, the junction kept 14 bases outside the gene matches. Germline CDR1 and CDR2: MNHEY and SMNVEV (reference sequence). The CDR3 covers 18 residues. The CDR3 bases are TGTGCCAGCAGTTTATCGATTTTGGCCAGCGGGGGTTTGGAGACCCAGTACTTC. Translation: CASSLSILASGGLETQYF.

The J gene is TRBJ2-6, the V gene TRBV25-1; weak D call: TRBD2 (6 bases). The CDR3 runs 15 residues. Trimming removed 2 bases at V and 12 bases at J, with 17 bases between. Germline V gene data show CDR1 as MGHDK and CDR2 as SYGVNS. CDR3 amino acids: CASSEKGGSALVLTF. For the CDR3, the DNA is TGTGCCAGCAGTGAAAAGGGAGGTTCGGCCCTCGTCCTGACTTTC.

The chain joins TRBV6-5 to TRBJ2-5, with D possibly being TRBD1 (5 bases). Trimming pared 7 bases from V and 1 base from J, leaving 7 bases between. CDR1 and CDR2 (germline): MNHEY, SVGAGI. The CDR3 spans 12 residues. Written as DNA, the CDR3 is TGTGCCAGCAAAAGGGGCCAAGAGACCCAGTACTTC. It translates to CASKRGQETQYF.

The chain couples TRBV28 to TRBJ1-2; 11 nucleotides match TRBD1. Per germline, CDR1 MDHEN and CDR2 SYDVKM. The CDR3 has 15 residues. V lost 3 bases to trimming and J lost 4 bases; unmatched junction nucleotides: 4. In nucleotides, the CDR3 is TGTGCCAGCAGTTTGGGACAGGGGGTTCGCTATGGCTACACCTTC. Amino acids: CASSLGQGVRYGYTF.

The rearrangement uses TRBV5-1 and TRBJ1-1; 8 nucleotides line up with TRBD1. The germline V gene encodes CDR1 SGHRS and CDR2 YFSETQ. V shed 4 bases, J shed 1 base, and the junction held 6 bases outside the gene matches. The CDR3 covers 15 residues. The CDR3 nucleotides are TGCGCCAGCAGCAGGGACAGGCCTACGAACACTGAAGCTTTCTTT. This translates into CASSRDRPTNTEAFF. The full variable domain, with the rest looked up from reference TRBV5-1 and TRBJ1-1, is KAGVTQTPRYLIKTRGQQVTLSCSPISGHRSVSWYQQTPGQGLQFLFEYFSETQRNKGNFPGRFSGRQFSNSRSEMNVSTLELGDSALYLCASSRDRPTNTEAFFGQGTRLTVV.

This rearrangement joins TRBV11-3 to TRBJ2-1, with 12 positions matching TRBD2. CDR1 and CDR2 (germline): SGHNT, YENEEA. The CDR3 is 15 residues long. Trimming took 4 bases from V and 7 from J; bases not matched to a gene: 5. In nucleotides, the CDR3 is TGTGCCAGCAGCTCGGGGACTAGCGGGCTTAATGAGCAGTTCTTC. Amino acid sequence: CASSSGTSGLNEQFF.

The chain is built from TRBV6-5 and TRBJ1-1; the D is unclear. CDR3 length: 13 residues. V was clipped by 6 bases and J by 0 bases, with 8 bases between them. Germline values: CDR1 MNHEY, CDR2 SVGAGI. Written as DNA, the CDR3 is TGTGCCAGCAGCTCCCAGTTGAACACTGAAGCTTTCTTT. Its protein product is CASSSQLNTEAFF.

This rearrangement joins TRBV10-1 to TRBJ2-2; 7 bases agree with TRBD1. Trimming took 2 bases from V and 2 from J; bases not matched to a gene: 5. The CDR3 has 16 amino acids. CDR1 and CDR2 (germline): WNHNN, SYGVQD (reference sequence). CDR3 DNA: TGCGCCAGCAGTGAGCCAAGACAGGGCAACACCGGGGAGCTGTTTTTT. It translates to CASSEPRQGNTGELFF.

The genes are TRBV4-2 and TRBJ2-2, with 12 positions matching TRBD2. Germline loops: CDR1 LGHNA, CDR2 YNFKEQ. The CDR3 contains 15 residues. V lost 1 base and J lost 6; bases outside the gene matches: 0. CDR3 region: CASSQASGGAGELFF. The CDR3 DNA reads as TGTGCCAGCAGCCAAGCTAGCGGGGGGGCCGGGGAGCTGTTTTTT.

The rearrangement links TRBV6-5 to TRBJ2-7; the match to TRBD2 covers 9 bases. Per the germline V gene, CDR1 is MNHEY and CDR2 is SVGAGI. After removal of 2 bases from V and 2 bases from J, the junction contained 4 bases not matched to a gene. The CDR3 sequence is 15 residues long. The CDR3 spells CASSYRREGTYEQYF. CDR3 DNA sequence: TGTGCCAGCAGTTACCGGCGGGAGGGAACCTACGAGCAGTACTTC.